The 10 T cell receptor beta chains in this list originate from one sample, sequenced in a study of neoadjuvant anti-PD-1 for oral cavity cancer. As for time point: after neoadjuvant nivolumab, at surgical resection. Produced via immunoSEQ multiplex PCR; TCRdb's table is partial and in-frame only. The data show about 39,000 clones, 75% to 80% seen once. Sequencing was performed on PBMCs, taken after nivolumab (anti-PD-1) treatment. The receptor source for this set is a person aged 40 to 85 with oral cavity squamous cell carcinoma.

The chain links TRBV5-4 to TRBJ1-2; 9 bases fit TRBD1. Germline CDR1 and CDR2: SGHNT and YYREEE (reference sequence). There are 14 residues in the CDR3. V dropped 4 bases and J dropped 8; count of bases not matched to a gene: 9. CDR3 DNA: TGTGCCAGCAGCGTGGGGGACAGGGTGAGGGGCTACACCTTC. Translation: CASSVGDRVRGYTF.

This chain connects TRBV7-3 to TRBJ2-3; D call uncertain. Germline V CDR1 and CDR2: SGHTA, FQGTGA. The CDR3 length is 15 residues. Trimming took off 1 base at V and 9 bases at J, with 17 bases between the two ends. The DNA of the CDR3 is TGTGCCAGCAGCTTAAGCGTGCTCCCGACGGGCACGCAGTATTTT. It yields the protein CASSLSVLPTGTQYF.

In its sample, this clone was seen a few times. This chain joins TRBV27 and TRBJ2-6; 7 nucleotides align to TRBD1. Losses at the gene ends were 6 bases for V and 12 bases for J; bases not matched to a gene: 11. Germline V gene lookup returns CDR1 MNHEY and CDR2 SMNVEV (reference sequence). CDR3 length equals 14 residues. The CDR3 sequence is CASSRDSLYGVLTF. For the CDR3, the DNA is TGTGCCAGCAGCAGGGACAGCCTCTACGGCGTCCTGACTTTC. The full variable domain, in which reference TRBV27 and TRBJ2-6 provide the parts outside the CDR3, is EAQVTQNPRYLITVTGKKLTVTCSQNMNHEYMSWYRQDPGLGLRQIYYSMNVEVTDKGDVPEGYKVSRKEKRNFPLILESPSPNQTSLYFCASSRDSLYGVLTFGAGSRLTVL.

The CDR3 loop reads CASSLMGVSTEAFF. CDR3 sequence (DNA): TGTGCCAGCAGTTTAATGGGAGTAAGCACTGAAGCTTTCTTT. The chain recombines TRBV28 with TRBJ1-1; D gene uncertain. V was shortened by 2 bases and J by 4 bases, with 11 bases between the two germline ends. This CDR3 contains 14 residues. Germline assignment: CDR1 MDHEN and CDR2 SYDVKM.

The CDR3 sequence is CASSLAGDGNTEAFF. CDR3 in DNA: TGCGCCAGCAGCCTCGCAGGGGATGGGAACACTGAAGCTTTCTTT. The chain employs TRBV4-1 and TRBJ1-1; D perhaps matches TRBD1 (6 bases). The CDR3 is 15 amino acids. V lost 4 bases to trimming and J lost 1 base, with 13 bases between them. Per the germline V gene, CDR1 is MGHRA and CDR2 is YSYEKL.

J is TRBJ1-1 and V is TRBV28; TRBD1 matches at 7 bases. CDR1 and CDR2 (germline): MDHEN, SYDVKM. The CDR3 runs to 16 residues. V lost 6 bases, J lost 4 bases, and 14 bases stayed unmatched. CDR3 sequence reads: CASRSSHRGRVTEAFF. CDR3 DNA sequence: TGTGCCAGCAGGTCCTCGCACAGGGGAAGGGTCACTGAAGCTTTCTTT. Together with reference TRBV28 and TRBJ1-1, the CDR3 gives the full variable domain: DVKVTQSSRYLVKRTGEKVFLECVQDMDHENMFWYRQDPGLGLRLIYFSYDVKMKEKGDIPEGYSVSREKKERFSLILESASTNQTSMYLCASRSSHRGRVTEAFFGQGTRLTVV.

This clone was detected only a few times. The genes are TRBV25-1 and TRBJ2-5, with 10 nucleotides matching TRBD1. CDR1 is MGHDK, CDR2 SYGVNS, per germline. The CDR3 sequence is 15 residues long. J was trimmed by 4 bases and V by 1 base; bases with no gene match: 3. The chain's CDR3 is CASSESRTGGETQYF. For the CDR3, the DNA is TGTGCCAGCAGTGAATCCAGGACAGGGGGAGAGACCCAGTACTTC.

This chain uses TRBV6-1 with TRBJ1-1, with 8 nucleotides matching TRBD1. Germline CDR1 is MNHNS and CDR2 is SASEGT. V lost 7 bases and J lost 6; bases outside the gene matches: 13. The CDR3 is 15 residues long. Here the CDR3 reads CASIVRTGRKPEAFF. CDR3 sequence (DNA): TGTGCCAGCATCGTACGGACAGGGCGAAAACCTGAAGCTTTCTTT.

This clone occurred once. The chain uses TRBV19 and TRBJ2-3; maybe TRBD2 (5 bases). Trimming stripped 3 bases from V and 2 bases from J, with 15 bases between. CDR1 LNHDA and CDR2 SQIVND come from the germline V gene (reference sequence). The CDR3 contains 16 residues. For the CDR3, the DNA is TGTGCCAGTAGTATCGGTCTGACTACCCACACAGATACGCAGTATTTT. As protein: CASSIGLTTHTDTQYF. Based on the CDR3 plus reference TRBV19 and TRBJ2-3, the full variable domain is DGGITQSPKYLFRKEGQNVTLSCEQNLNHDAMYWYRQDPGQGLRLIYYSQIVNDFQKGDIAEGYSVSREKKESFPLTVTSAQKNPTAFYLCASSIGLTTHTDTQYFGPGTRLTVL.

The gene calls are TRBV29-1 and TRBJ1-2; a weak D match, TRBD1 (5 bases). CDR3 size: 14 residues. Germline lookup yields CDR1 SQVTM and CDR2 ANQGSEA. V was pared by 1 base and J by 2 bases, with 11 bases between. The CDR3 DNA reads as TGCAGCGTTGAAGGTGGGGGAATAAACTATGGCTACACCTTC. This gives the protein CSVEGGGINYGYTF. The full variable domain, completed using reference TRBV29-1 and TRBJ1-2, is SAVISQKPSRDICQRGTSLTIQCQVDSQVTMMFWYRQQPGQSLTLIATANQGSEATYESGFVIDKFPISRPNLTFSTLTVSNMSPEDSSIYLCSVEGGGINYGYTFGSGTRLTVV.